Below, 10 T cell receptor beta chains from the same sample are listed, as sequenced in a study of CD8+ T cells in alopecia areata. It was cDNA, reverse transcribed from extracted RNA, that served as the sequencing template. The method was immunoSEQ multiplex PCR; TCRdb's version includes in-frame clones alone and lacks a portion of them. This table has about 120,000 clones, approximately 59% appearing once. Treatment here: oral pan-JAK inhibitor, 5-10 mg twice daily. Material: CD8+ T cells sorted from blood, obtained at week 4, from a patient treated with tofacitinib. The receptors were sampled from a human donor with alopecia areata.

The chain links TRBV2 to TRBJ2-5; TRBD1 might be the D (5 bases). The V gene lost 4 bases and the J gene lost 2 bases, with 11 bases spanning the gap. Germline assignment: CDR1 SNHLY and CDR2 FYNNEI. The CDR3 consists of 14 residues. Here the CDR3 reads CASSGVQEQETQYF. CDR3 nucleotide sequence: TGTGCCAGCAGTGGAGTACAGGAACAAGAGACCCAGTACTTC.

This clone was observed a handful of times. The chain carries TRBV7-6 and TRBJ2-5; D is tentatively TRBD1 or TRBD2 (6 bases each). V lost 3 bases and J lost 5, with 31 bases in between. The CDR3 is 20 residues long. Germline CDR1 and CDR2: SGHVS and FNYEAQ. The CDR3 loop is CASSFPLGSPPGASRETQYF. The CDR3 DNA is TGTGCCAGCAGCTTTCCCCTAGGTTCCCCCCCGGGGGCGTCGAGGGAGACCCAGTACTTC.

V usage is TRBV27 and J usage is TRBJ2-1; 9 bases map to TRBD1. Germline lookup yields CDR1 MNHEY and CDR2 SMNVEV (reference sequence). This CDR3 has 16 residues. Trimming removed 3 bases from V and 3 bases from J; junction bases left unmatched: 6. The DNA of the CDR3 is TGTGCCAGCAGTTTCCCTCCGGGACAGGGCTACAATGAGCAGTTCTTC. Protein: CASSFPPGQGYNEQFF.

This chain joins TRBV9 and TRBJ1-2; 7 nucleotides align to TRBD1. Germline CDR1 reads SGDLS; CDR2 reads YYNGEE. With 3 bases clipped from V and 4 bases from J, the junction kept 6 bases outside the gene matches. This CDR3 has 14 amino acids. The DNA of the CDR3 is TGTGCCAGCAGCGAGGGGCAGGGGGTCTATGGCTACACCTTC. Amino acids: CASSEGQGVYGYTF.

Here the CDR3 DNA reads TGTGCCAGCTCACCCCCCCGTAGCTACGAGCAGTACTTC. This translates into CASSPPRSYEQYF. J is TRBJ2-7 and V is TRBV18; D gene unclear. CDR3 length: 13 residues. CDR1 is KGHSH and CDR2 is LQKENI in the germline V gene. V shed 3 bases and J shed 3 bases, with 9 bases lying between them.

This sequence joins TRBV6-5 and TRBJ1-2; D gene ambiguous. Germline V gene data show CDR1 as MNHEY and CDR2 as SVGAGI. V lost 5 bases to trimming and J lost 6 bases, with 13 bases between them. The CDR3 runs 13 residues. The CDR3 here is CASSTGVRNGYTF. Here the CDR3 DNA reads TGTGCCAGCAGTACTGGGGTTAGAAATGGCTACACCTTC.

The chain recombines TRBV29-1 with TRBJ2-1, with 10 bases identical to TRBD1. The CDR3 is 16 amino acids. With 2 bases clipped from V and 5 bases from J, the junction kept 9 bases outside the gene matches. Per germline, CDR1 SQVTM and CDR2 ANQGSEA. For the CDR3, the DNA is TGCAGCGTTGAAACGTTGACAGGGGGCGTCCACAATGAGCAGTTCTTC. It translates to CSVETLTGGVHNEQFF.

This clone occurred a few times. The chain employs TRBV30 and TRBJ2-2; D might be TRBD1 (5 bases). Between the trimmed V and J ends, which lost 2 bases and 1 base, there was a span of 11 bases. Germline-derived CDR1 and CDR2 are GTSNPN and SVGIG (reference sequence). The CDR3 is made up of 15 amino acids. The CDR3 sequence is CAWSWGAGNTGELFF. The CDR3 DNA is TGTGCCTGGAGTTGGGGCGCAGGGAACACCGGGGAGCTGTTTTTT.

This clone has only a few counts. J is TRBJ1-2 and V is TRBV29-1; 7 nucleotides match TRBD1. In germline, CDR1 is SQVTM, CDR2 ANQGSEA. This CDR3 is 12 amino acids long. V was pared by 6 bases and J by 7 bases, with 8 bases of the junction left unmatched. This CDR3 reads CSVGEGAGGYTF. The CDR3 nucleotides read TGCAGCGTGGGCGAGGGGGCTGGTGGCTACACCTTC.

The rearrangement joins TRBV13 to TRBJ1-2, with D perhaps matching TRBD1 (6 bases). Germline loops: CDR1 PRHDT, CDR2 FYEKMQ (reference sequence). V lost 1 base to trimming and J lost 3 bases, with 24 bases between them. This CDR3 region has 19 residues. Here the CDR3 reads CASSLVGAMRADDDYGYTF. The CDR3 bases are TGTGCCAGCAGCTTAGTGGGGGCAATGCGGGCAGATGACGACTATGGCTACACCTTC.